A single sample is the source of the 19 T cell receptor beta chains below, sequenced in a study of CD8 T cells in ankylosing spondylitis. TCRdb ran MiXCR on the 5' RACE reads and lists one entry per CDR3 protein. This sample has around 150,000 distinct CDR3 sequences, with around 17% found just once. The sample consisted of blood, either unsorted or a sorted T cell fraction (not recorded which). These receptors all stem from a male donor with ankylosing spondylitis or in good health (not recorded which).

This clonotype has more than one count but fewer than ten. The gene calls are TRBV2 and TRBJ2-3; 8 nucleotides agree with TRBD2. From germline, CDR1 is SNHLY and CDR2 FYNNEI. After removal of 2 bases from V and 5 bases from J, the junction contained 6 bases not matched to a gene. This CDR3 spans 15 amino acids. CDR3 DNA sequence: TGTGCCAGCAGTGAACTAGCGGGCTCCGGAGATACGCAGTATTTT. It encodes CASSELAGSGDTQYF.

A few counts support this clonotype. This rearrangement joins TRBV7-2 to TRBJ1-1; D is unresolved. Germline-derived CDR1 and CDR2 are SGHTA and FQGNSA. The V gene lost 4 bases and the J gene lost 4 bases, with 13 bases spanning the gap. This CDR3 contains 14 residues. The CDR3 DNA sequence: TGTGCCAGCAGCTCCGAGGTGGGCTTCACTGAAGCTTTCTTT. This encodes CASSSEVGFTEAFF.

CDR3 bases: TGTGCCAGCAGTTATGGGGCAGGGGTACGACAGCCCCAGCATTTT. It translates to CASSYGAGVRQPQHF. This chain joins TRBV28 and TRBJ1-5; the D gene is possibly TRBD1 (6 bases). Looked up from germline, CDR1 is MDHEN and CDR2 is SYDVKM. The CDR3 consists of 15 residues. Trimming pared 4 bases from V and 7 bases from J, leaving 17 bases between.

This clonotype has just a few counts. V usage is TRBV12-3 or TRBV12-4 and J usage is TRBJ1-2; the match to TRBD1 covers 9 bases. V lost 2 bases, J lost 8 bases, and 12 bases stayed unmatched. The CDR3 is 16 amino acids. CDR3 sequence (DNA): TGTGCCAGCAGTTTAACCCCGAGGGGACAGGGTGGGGGCTACACCTTC. As protein: CASSLTPRGQGGGYTF.

This clonotype was found many times. The V call is TRBV14, the J call TRBJ2-7; D unclear. Germline CDR1 SGHDN, CDR2 FVKESK. CDR3 length equals 15 residues. Between the trimmed V and J ends, which lost 1 base and 2 bases, there was a span of 12 bases. The CDR3 region is CASSQGVAGAYEQYF. The DNA for the CDR3 is TGTGCCAGCAGCCAAGGAGTCGCCGGTGCCTACGAGCAGTACTTC.

This clonotype was observed many times. The V gene is TRBV20-1, the J gene TRBJ1-5, with D hard to call. V gave up 3 bases and J gave up 0 bases, with 12 bases separating them. The CDR3 loop spans 15 amino acids. CDR1 is DFQATT, CDR2 SNEGSKA, per germline (reference sequence). The CDR3 region has the DNA TGCAGTGCTAGTTTCGTGGACTATAGCAATCAGCCCCAGCATTTT. Translated: CSASFVDYSNQPQHF.

The genes are TRBV29-1 and TRBJ2-1; 7 bases align to TRBD1. The CDR3 is 13 residues long. The ends lost 7 bases at V and 4 bases at J; junction bases unmatched: 7. Germline V gives CDR1 SQVTM, CDR2 ANQGSEA. In nucleotides, the CDR3 is TGCAGCGCCGTACACAGGGGATACAATGAGCAGTTCTTC. This translates into CSAVHRGYNEQFF.

This clonotype has more than one count but fewer than ten. The chain has TRBV7-2 and TRBJ2-7, with 12 nucleotides matching TRBD2. This CDR3 region has 15 residues. Germline V gene sequence: CDR1 SGHTA, CDR2 FQGNSA. V lost 3 bases to trimming and J lost 3 bases; unmatched junction nucleotides: 3. DNA of the CDR3: TGTGCCAGCAGCTTCGGACTAGCGGGGATCTACGAGCAGTACTTC. Protein product: CASSFGLAGIYEQYF.

With regard to this clonotype: Its ends do not fully match the called genes, so a read error is possible. The rearrangement joins TRBV12-3 or TRBV12-4 to TRBJ2-7; weak D call: TRBD1 (6 bases). The CDR3 is 15 amino acids. In nucleotides, the CDR3 is TGTGTCAGCACCCACGCGGACAGAGTCTCCTACGAGCAGTACTTC. Amino acids: CVSTHADRVSYEQYF.

This clonotype was detected a few times. The chain joins TRBV5-1 to TRBJ2-1, with 12 bases fitting TRBD2. The CDR3 runs to 15 residues. V lost 5 bases to trimming and J lost 4 bases; unmatched junction nucleotides: 4. The germline V gene encodes CDR1 SGHRS and CDR2 YFSETQ. CDR3 sequence (DNA): TGCGCCAGCAGGACTAGCGGGAGTCAGTACAATGAGCAGTTCTTC. Residues: CASRTSGSQYNEQFF.

This sequence joins TRBV7-9 and TRBJ1-4; no firm D call. The CDR3 has 11 amino acids. The V end lost 5 bases, the J end lost 7 bases, and 5 bases lay between the germline ends. In germline, CDR1 is SEHNR, CDR2 FQNEAQ (reference sequence). The DNA of the CDR3 is TGTGCCAGCAGCGTCGGTGAAAAACTGTTTTTT. It yields the protein CASSVGEKLFF.

In its sample, this clonotype was seen many times. CDR3 nucleotide sequence: TGTGCCAGCAGTTTAGGGGGGGCAGCTGGAAACACCATATATTTT. The encoded protein is CASSLGGAAGNTIYF. The V call is TRBV12-3 or TRBV12-4, the J call TRBJ1-3; D might be TRBD1 (6 bases). This CDR3 has 15 residues. Deletions cut 1 base from V and 2 bases from J, with 9 bases between.

This clonotype was picked up a small number of times. Relative to the germline gene, one junction end is altered; a read error may explain this. The genes are TRBV20-1 and TRBJ2-4; D may correspond to TRBD1 or TRBD2 (5 bases each). The CDR3 is made up of 17 amino acids. CDR1 is DFQATT, CDR2 SNEGSKA, per germline (reference sequence). CDR3 in amino acids: CCASIDFETDTKNIQYF. CDR3 nucleotide sequence: TGCTGTGCTAGCATAGATTTCGAGACAGATACCAAAAACATTCAGTACTTC.

Concerning this clonotype: This may come from a read error, since a much larger clone is one base off. The rearrangement joins TRBV28 to TRBJ1-1; D perhaps matches TRBD1 (6 bases). The germline V gene has CDR1 MDHEN and CDR2 SYDVKM. This CDR3 has 15 amino acids. The DNA of the CDR3 is TGTGCCAGCAGTCTATGGGGTACAGGGCATGATGTGTCTTTCTTT. This codes for CASSLWGTGHDVSFF.

In nucleotides, the CDR3 is TGTGCCATCAGTGAGCTAAGGGTCGGAGATACGCAGTATTTT. Translation gives CAISELRVGDTQYF. J is TRBJ2-3 and V is TRBV10-3, with no clear D. Trimming removed 2 bases from V and 5 bases from J, with 11 bases in between. The CDR3 runs 14 residues. The germline gives CDR1 ENHRY, CDR2 SYGVKD.

This clonotype was seen ten or more times. The chain recombines TRBV5-1 with TRBJ2-7; TRBD2 matches at 8 bases. This CDR3 region has 15 residues. CDR1 and CDR2 from the germline V gene are SGHRS and YFSETQ. V dropped 3 bases and J dropped 2; count of bases not matched to a gene: 7. CDR3 bases: TGCGCCAGCAGCTCGCTACCGGGACTAGCCTACGAGCAGTACTTC. This encodes CASSSLPGLAYEQYF.

This clonotype was found many times. The chain joins TRBV12-3 or TRBV12-4 to TRBJ2-2; D gene ambiguous. The CDR3 consists of 12 residues. V shed 2 bases and J shed 7 bases, with 5 bases lying between them. CDR3 sequence (DNA): TGTGCCAGCAGTTTAACGAACGGGGAGCTGTTTTTT. This gives the protein CASSLTNGELFF.

The V gene is TRBV10-3, the J gene TRBJ2-7, with D perhaps matching TRBD2 (6 bases). The ends were cut back, 0 bases at V and 5 bases at J, with 14 bases in the middle. This CDR3 spans 15 amino acids. Per germline, CDR1 ENHRY and CDR2 SYGVKD. The CDR3, as DNA: TGTGCCATCAGTGAGTCCGGGGGTTTATTGGACGAGCAGTACTTC. As protein: CAISESGGLLDEQYF.

This clonotype appeared many times. The chain carries TRBV12-3 or TRBV12-4 and TRBJ1-3; maybe TRBD1 (6 bases). V was trimmed by 0 bases and J by 0 bases, leaving 24 bases between them. The length of the CDR3 is 21 residues. This chain's CDR3 is CASSLATRGVLSRDSGNTIYF. DNA of the CDR3: TGTGCCAGCAGTTTAGCCACGAGGGGGGTCCTCTCCCGTGACTCTGGAAACACCATATATTTT.